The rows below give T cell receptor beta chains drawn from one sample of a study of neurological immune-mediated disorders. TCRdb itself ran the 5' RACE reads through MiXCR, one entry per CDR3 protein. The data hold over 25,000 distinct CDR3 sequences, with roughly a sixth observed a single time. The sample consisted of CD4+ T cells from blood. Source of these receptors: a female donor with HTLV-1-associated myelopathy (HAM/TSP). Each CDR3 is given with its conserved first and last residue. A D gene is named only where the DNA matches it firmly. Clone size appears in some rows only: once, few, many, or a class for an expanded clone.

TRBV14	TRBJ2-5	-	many	CASSQIKGVQETQYF	TGTGCCAGCAGCCAAATAAAGGGTGTCCAAGAGACCCAGTACTTC
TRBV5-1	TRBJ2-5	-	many	CASSLGAGQETQYF	TGCGCCAGCAGCTTGGGGGCGGGACAAGAGACCCAGTACTTC
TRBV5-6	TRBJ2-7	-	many	CASSHLYEQYF	TGTGCCAGCAGCCATCTCTACGAGCAGTACTTC
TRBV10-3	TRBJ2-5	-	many	CAISAPSEGETQYF	TGTGCCATCAGTGCCCCGTCGGAGGGAGAGACCCAGTACTTC
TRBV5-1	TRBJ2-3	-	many	CASSAGLGGTDTQYF	TGCGCCAGCAGCGCAGGATTGGGTGGCACAGATACGCAGTATTTT
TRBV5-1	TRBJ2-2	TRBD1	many	CASSLRQGTNTGELFF	TGCGCCAGCAGCCTACGACAGGGAACAAACACCGGGGAGCTGTTTTTT
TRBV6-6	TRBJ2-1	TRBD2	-	CASIKLAGSYNEQFF	TGTGCCAGCATTAAACTAGCGGGGTCCTACAATGAGCAGTTCTTC
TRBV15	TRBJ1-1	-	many	CATSEDTEAFF	TGTGCCACCAGCGAGGACACTGAAGCTTTCTTT
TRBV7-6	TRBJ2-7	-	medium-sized	CASSFGGPVNEQYF	TGTGCCAGCAGCTTTGGGGGCCCCGTGAACGAGCAGTACTTC
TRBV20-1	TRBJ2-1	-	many	CSAREKYNEQFF	TGCAGTGCTAGAGAAAAGTACAATGAGCAGTTCTTC
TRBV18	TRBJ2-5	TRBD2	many	CASSLAGGPGETQYF	TGTGCCAGCTCACTAGCGGGAGGCCCAGGAGAGACCCAGTACTTC
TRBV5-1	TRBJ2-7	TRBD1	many	CASSAGTGLYEQYF	TGCGCCAGCAGCGCCGGGACAGGATTGTACGAGCAGTACTTC
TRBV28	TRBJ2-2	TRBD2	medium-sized	CASSPTGTSGVGGELFF	TGTGCCAGCAGCCCCACGGGGACTAGCGGGGTTGGCGGGGAGCTGTTTTTT
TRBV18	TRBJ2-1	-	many	CASSPDLSHNEQFF	TGTGCCAGCTCACCAGATCTTAGCCACAATGAGCAGTTCTTC
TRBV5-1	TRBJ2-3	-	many	CASSLAGRADTQYF	TGCGCCAGCAGCTTGGCGGGCAGGGCAGATACGCAGTATTTT
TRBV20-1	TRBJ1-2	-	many	CSARDSSTEYAYTF	TGCAGTGCTAGAGATAGTAGTACGGAGTATGCCTACACCTTC
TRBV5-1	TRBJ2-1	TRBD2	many	CASSSGRAPTNEQFF	TGCGCCAGCAGTAGCGGGAGGGCACCTACGAATGAGCAGTTCTTC
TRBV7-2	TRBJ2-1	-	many	CASSLVGRGISSYNEQFF	TGTGCCAGCAGCTTAGTGGGACGCGGAATAAGCTCCTACAATGAGCAGTTCTTC
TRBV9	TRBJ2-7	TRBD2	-	CASSVAVASGSEQYF	TGTGCCAGCAGCGTAGCTGTGGCTAGCGGGAGCGAGCAGTACTTC
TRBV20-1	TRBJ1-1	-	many	CSARSERSTEAFF	TGCAGTGCTAGATCCGAGAGGAGCACTGAAGCTTTCTTT
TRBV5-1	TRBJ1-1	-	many	CASSLGTTNTEAFF	TGCGCCAGCAGCTTAGGAACGACGAACACTGAAGCTTTCTTT
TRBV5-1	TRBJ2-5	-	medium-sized	CASSLGGRGETQYF	TGCGCCAGCAGCTTGGGAGGACGCGGGGAGACCCAGTACTTC
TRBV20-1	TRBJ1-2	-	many	CSARVRYRDRFYGYTF	TGCAGTGCTAGAGTACGATACAGGGACCGCTTTTATGGCTACACCTTC
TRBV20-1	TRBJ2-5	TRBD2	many	CSASSGGRRETQYF	TGCAGTGCTAGTAGCGGGGGGAGGAGGGAGACCCAGTACTTC
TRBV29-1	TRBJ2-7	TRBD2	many	CSVIAGRTYEQYF	TGCAGCGTTATAGCGGGCCGAACCTACGAGCAGTACTTC
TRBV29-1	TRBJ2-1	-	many	CSVMVSTARAEQFF	TGCAGCGTCATGGTCTCGACAGCCCGTGCTGAGCAGTTCTTC
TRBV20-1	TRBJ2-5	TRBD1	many	CSAIQLEGAGETQYF	TGCAGTGCCATCCAGCTCGAGGGGGCCGGAGAGACCCAGTACTTC
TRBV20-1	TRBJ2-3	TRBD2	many	CSAISRESWEDTQYF	TGCAGTGCTATCTCGCGGGAGTCTTGGGAGGATACGCAGTATTTT
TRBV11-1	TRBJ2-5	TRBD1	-	CASSRDREETQCF	TGTGCTAGCAGCCGGGACAGGGAAGAGACCCAGTGCTTC
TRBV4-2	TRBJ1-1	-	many	CASSQEIWDVNTEAFF	TGTGCCAGCAGCCAGGAAATCTGGGACGTGAACACTGAAGCTTTCTTT
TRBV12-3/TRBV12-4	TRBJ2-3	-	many	CASSFRGGGTDTQYF	TGTGCCAGCAGTTTTAGAGGGGGAGGCACAGATACGCAGTATTTT
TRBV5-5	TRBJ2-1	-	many	CASSLWEGASYNEQFF	TGTGCCAGCAGCTTGTGGGAGGGGGCCTCCTACAATGAGCAGTTCTTC
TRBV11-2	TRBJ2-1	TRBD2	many	CASSYTSGQNEQFF	TGTGCCAGCAGCTATACTAGCGGGCAGAATGAGCAGTTCTTC
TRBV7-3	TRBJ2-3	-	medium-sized	CASSLLGSTDTQYF	TGTGCCAGCAGCTTACTGGGGAGCACAGATACGCAGTATTTT
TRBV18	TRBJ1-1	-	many	CASSPNPHSSMNTEAFF	TGTGCCAGCTCACCCAACCCCCACTCCAGCATGAACACTGAAGCTTTCTTT
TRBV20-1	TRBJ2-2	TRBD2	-	CSAKIAGGTRELFF	TGCAGTGCTAAAATAGCGGGGGGCACACGGGAGCTGTTTTTT
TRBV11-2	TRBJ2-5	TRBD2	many	CASSLGLAGERETQYF	TGTGCCAGCAGCCTCGGACTAGCGGGAGAGCGGGAGACCCAGTACTTC
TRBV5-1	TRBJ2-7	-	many	CASSLSLGNSFSYEQYF	TGCGCCAGCAGCTTGAGTCTTGGGAACAGCTTCTCCTACGAGCAGTACTTC
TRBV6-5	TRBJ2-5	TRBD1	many	CASSLKPGQGIKTQYF	TGTGCCAGCAGCCTTAAACCGGGACAGGGGATAAAGACCCAGTACTTC
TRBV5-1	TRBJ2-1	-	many	CASSSGGVSGLKFF	TGCGCCAGCAGCTCAGGTGGGGTTAGTGGGTTGAAGTTCTTC
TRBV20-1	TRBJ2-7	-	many	CSAIESGPYEQYF	TGCAGTGCCATCGAATCTGGACCCTACGAGCAGTACTTC
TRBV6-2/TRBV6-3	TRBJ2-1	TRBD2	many	CASSYSPTSGIFNEQFF	TGTGCCAGCAGTTACTCCCCAACTAGCGGGATTTTCAATGAGCAGTTCTTC
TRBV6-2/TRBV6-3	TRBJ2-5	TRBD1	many	CASSEDRVGETQYF	TGTGCCAGCAGTGAGGACAGGGTTGGTGAGACCCAGTACTTC
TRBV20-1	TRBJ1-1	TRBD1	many	CSASTGGDWDTEAFF	TGCAGTGCTAGTACAGGGGGAGATTGGGACACTGAAGCTTTCTTT
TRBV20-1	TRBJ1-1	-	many	CSARDRRVRTEAFF	TGCAGTGCTAGAGATAGGAGGGTTCGGACTGAAGCTTTCTTT